This T cell receptor beta chain came from a study of tumor-infiltrating lymphocytes in localized non-small cell lung cancer. This clone was observed a handful of times. Clones were read by immunoSEQ multiplex PCR, and TCRdb kept only the in-frame ones, dropping some. The profile shows 9,500 to 12,000 clones, roughly 63% of them singletons. Trimming removed 6 bases at V and 7 bases at J, with 14 bases between. The CDR3 has 13 amino acids. Germline loops: CDR1 SGHTA, CDR2 FQGNSA. The V gene is TRBV7-2, the J gene TRBJ2-3, with D possibly TRBD2 on 6 matching bases. This TCR came from a human donor with non-small cell lung cancer. Material for sequencing was uninvolved lung tissue not adjacent to the tumor. DNA for the CDR3: TGTGCCAGCAGGCCGGGGGATAGCTATACGCAGTATTTT. Amino acid sequence: CASRPGDSYTQYF.